These T cell receptor beta chains were read from a single sample in a study of CD8 T cells in ankylosing spondylitis. MiXCR, applied by TCRdb to the 5' RACE reads, yields one record per CDR3 protein. The sample shows 150,000 to 200,000 distinct CDR3 sequences, 9.5% to 15% of them seen only once. The source material was blood, either unsorted or a sorted T cell fraction (not recorded which). These receptors all stem from a male donor with ankylosing spondylitis or in good health (not recorded which). The CDR3 runs from the conserved cysteine through the conserved F or W. The D gene is left open where the match is weak. Size values are once, few and many counts, or a class for expanded clones, and some rows have none.

v_call,j_call,clone_size,d_call,cdr3_nt,cdr3_aa
TRBV2,TRBJ2-1,.,TRBD2,TGTACCTTCTGCCTGCCGTACGGGAGGGAACGACCCAACAATGAGCAGTTCTTC,CTFCLPYGRERPNNEQFF
TRBV3-1,TRBJ1-2,few,.,TGTGCCAGCAGCCCCCGTGGGGGGGGAAATGGCTACACCTTC,CASSPRGGGNGYTF
TRBV5-1,TRBJ2-4,many,TRBD2,TGCGCCAGCAGCTTGACTAGCGGTCCCGCCAAAAACATTCAGTACTTC,CASSLTSGPAKNIQYF
TRBV6-1,TRBJ1-2,.,.,TGTGCCAGCAGTGAGAACCGCCTTCGGGACTATGGCTACACCTTC,CASSENRLRDYGYTF
TRBV6-2/TRBV6-3,TRBJ2-3,.,TRBD2,TGTGCCAGCAGTTACCGTGGCCTGGGGGGGAAAGGCGCAGATACGCAGTATTTT,CASSYRGLGGKGADTQYF
TRBV3-1,TRBJ2-1,many,TRBD2,TGTGCCAGCAGCCTAGCGGGAGGGGGTTACAATGAGCAGTTCTTC,CASSLAGGGYNEQFF
TRBV4-1,TRBJ2-7,few,TRBD1,TGCGCCAGCAGTCGTGGCCTGTGGACAGGGGACGAGCAGTACTTC,CASSRGLWTGDEQYF
TRBV20-1,TRBJ2-7,.,TRBD2,TGCAGTGCCGATTCCAACGGACTAGCGGGAGAGACCGAGCAGTACTTC,CSADSNGLAGETEQYF
TRBV6-5,TRBJ2-7,many,.,TGTGCCAGCAGTTACTCCTTAGGGGTCGGGCCCTACGAGCAGTACTTC,CASSYSLGVGPYEQYF
TRBV4-2,TRBJ2-3,many,TRBD2,TGTGCCAGCAGCCAAGAGCGGGGGGGCCCAGATACGCAGTATTTT,CASSQERGGPDTQYF
TRBV6-1,TRBJ2-7,.,.,TGTGCCAGCAGTGATGGTGGCTACGAGCAGTACTTC,CASSDGGYEQYF
TRBV29-1,TRBJ2-1,few,.,TGCAGCGTTGACGCAGGGATTAGCTCCTACAATGAGCAGTTCTTC,CSVDAGISSYNEQFF